These T cell receptor beta chains were read from a single sample in a study of graft-versus-host responses after intestinal transplantation. Assay used: immunoSEQ multiplex PCR; TCRdb lists only in-frame clones, some missing. Here the sample spans tens of thousands of clones, approximately 95% being singletons. Their target antigens are unknown. Sequencing used unstimulated CD4+ T cells sorted from spleen or lymph node cells, obtained before transplant. These receptors came from a human donor who was the organ donor for an intestinal transplant. CDR3s include the opening cysteine and the closing phenylalanine or tryptophan. D genes are given only for firm matches. Where a row states a size, it is once, few, many or the class of an expanded clone; other rows omit it.

TRBJ1-2 | TRBV5-5 | . | . | TGTGCCAGCAGCTCCGACGGGTGGGGCAGTGGCTACACCTTC | CASSSDGWGSGYTF
TRBJ1-1 | TRBV4-1 | once | . | TGCGCCAGCAGCCCAACTTCGAGGGGGAACACTGAAGCTTTCTTT | CASSPTSRGNTEAFF
TRBJ2-7 | TRBV4-3 | . | . | TGCGCCAGCAGCCAAATGGCCGGGGCGATAACCTACGAGCAGTACTTC | CASSQMAGAITYEQYF
TRBJ2-6 | TRBV5-4 | . | TRBD1 | TGTGCCAGCAGCCCAGGGGGTACGGGGGCCAACGTCCTGACTTTC | CASSPGGTGANVLTF
TRBJ1-2 | TRBV10-2 | . | TRBD1 | TGCGCCAGCAGTGAGTCGGGACAGGGAAACTATGGCTACACCTTC | CASSESGQGNYGYTF
TRBJ2-2 | TRBV5-1 | . | . | TGCGCCAGCAGACCGGGGACATATTTAACCGGGGAGCTGTTTTTT | CASRPGTYLTGELFF
TRBJ1-1 | TRBV2 | . | . | TGTGCCAGCAGTACACTTGGACCCTCGAACACTGAAGCTTTCTTT | CASSTLGPSNTEAFF
TRBJ2-5 | TRBV5-1 | . | . | TGCGCCAGCAGCTTTACATTCGGGGAAGAGACCCAGTACTTC | CASSFTFGEETQYF
TRBJ1-6 | TRBV30 | once | . | TGTGCCTTTTGGGACGGCAATTCACCCCTCCACTTT | CAFWDGNSPLHF
TRBJ2-5 | TRBV4-2 | . | TRBD2 | TGTGCCAGCAGCCAAGTGACTAGCGGGGGGACCCATTTTCAAGAGACCCAGTACTTC | CASSQVTSGGTHFQETQYF
TRBJ2-2 | TRBV4-3 | . | . | TGCGCCAGCAGCCAAGAAGGGATTAGCTTGACCGGGGAGCTGTTTTTT | CASSQEGISLTGELFF
TRBJ2-1 | TRBV6-4 | . | . | TGTGCCAGCAGCGCGCCGAAAGACAATGAGCAGTTCTTC | CASSAPKDNEQFF
TRBJ2-3 | TRBV7-2 | . | . | TGTGCCAGCAGCCTCGGGGGAACCACAGATACGCAGTATTTT | CASSLGGTTDTQYF
TRBJ2-7 | TRBV7-3 | . | . | TGTGCCAGCAGCTCCATCGACAACGAGCAGTACTTC | CASSSIDNEQYF
TRBJ2-4 | TRBV28 | . | . | TGTGCCAGCAGTTTAAGACTAGCCAAAAACATTCAGTACTTC | CASSLRLAKNIQYF
TRBJ2-3 | TRBV5-4 | . | . | TGTGCCAGCAGCTACGACACAGATACGCAGTATTTT | CASSYDTDTQYF
TRBJ2-5 | TRBV10-2 | . | . | TGCGCCAGCAGTGCGTCTCCGGGAGCAGAGACCCAGTACTTC | CASSASPGAETQYF
TRBJ2-3 | TRBV5-4 | . | TRBD2 | TGTGCCAGCAGCCCTGGACTAGCGGGGTTTAGCACAGATACGCAGTATTTT | CASSPGLAGFSTDTQYF
TRBJ2-1 | TRBV12-5 | . | TRBD1 | TGTGCTAGTGGTTTGATAACAGGGGGGTCCTACAATGAGCAGTTCTTC | CASGLITGGSYNEQFF
TRBJ2-5 | TRBV14 | . | . | TGTGCCAGCAGCCAGTTGGAGACCCAGTACTTC | CASSQLETQYF
TRBJ2-7 | TRBV7-6 | . | . | TGTGCCAGCAGCCCTACCGTTTCGAACTACGAGCAGTACTTC | CASSPTVSNYEQYF
TRBJ2-5 | TRBV6-1 | . | . | TGTGCCAGCCTTCAAGAGACCCAGTACTTC | CASLQETQYF
TRBJ2-1 | TRBV6-5 | . | TRBD2 | TGTGCCAGCACCAGAAGCGGGATCTACAATGAGCAGTTCTTC | CASTRSGIYNEQFF
TRBJ1-1 | TRBV6-1 | . | TRBD1 | TGTGCCAGCAGTGAATACATAGAACTGACAGGGTGGGGTACTGAAGCTTTCTTT | CASSEYIELTGWGTEAFF
TRBJ1-2 | TRBV5-1 | . | TRBD1 | TGCGCCAGCAGCTTCTTGACAGGGGGCGACTATGGCTACACCTTC | CASSFLTGGDYGYTF
TRBJ2-7 | TRBV6-1 | once | . | TGTGCCAGCAGTGCGGGTCACTACGAGCAGTACTTC | CASSAGHYEQYF
TRBJ1-1 | TRBV5-6 | . | TRBD1 | TGTGCCAGCAGATACGACAGGGGATTGAACACTGAAGCTTTCTTT | CASRYDRGLNTEAFF
TRBJ1-1 | TRBV2 | . | TRBD1 | TGTGCCAGCAGGGCCGGGACAGGGGAGACTGAAGCTTTCTTT | CASRAGTGETEAFF
TRBJ2-1 | TRBV5-1 | . | TRBD2 | TGCGCCAGCAGCTGGACTAGCGGGGGAGAACGAAATGAGCAGTTCTTC | CASSWTSGGERNEQFF
TRBJ1-3 | TRBV2 | . | TRBD1 | TGTGCCAGCAGTCTAGACAGGGGGCAAACTGGAAACACCATATATTTT | CASSLDRGQTGNTIYF
TRBJ2-3 | TRBV12-2 | . | . | TGTGCAAGTCGCGCTGGGACAGGCACAGATACGCAGTATTTT | CASRAGTGTDTQYF
TRBJ1-2 | TRBV18 | . | . | TGTGCCAGCTCACCTCCAGACACCCTCCTGGAGTATGGCTACACCTTC | CASSPPDTLLEYGYTF
TRBJ1-1 | TRBV5-4 | . | . | TGTGCCAGCAGCCGCCAGGGGCGGGGAGATACTGAAGCTTTCTTT | CASSRQGRGDTEAFF
TRBJ1-6 | TRBV30 | . | TRBD1 | TGTGCCTGGGACAGGGCCAGCGCACCCCTCCACTTT | CAWDRASAPLHF
TRBJ2-5 | TRBV30 | once | . | TGTGCCTGGAGTTCCGGGGACTCCCGGTACTTC | CAWSSGDSRYF
TRBJ2-7 | TRBV29-1 | . | TRBD1 | TGCAGCGCGTCCAGGGGGCCCTACGAGCAGTACTTC | CSASRGPYEQYF
TRBJ1-5 | TRBV19 | . | TRBD1 | TGTGCCAGTAGTTCTTGGGGACAGGGAGGCCAGCCCCAGCATTTT | CASSSWGQGGQPQHF
TRBJ2-7 | TRBV7-2 | few | TRBD2 | TGTGCCAGCAGAGACGGGGGGGCCTACGAGCAGTACTTC | CASRDGGAYEQYF
TRBJ2-1 | TRBV30 | . | TRBD2 | TGTGCCTGGAGTGTGCCTAGCGGGATTCACAATGAGCAGTTCTTC | CAWSVPSGIHNEQFF
TRBJ1-2 | TRBV5-6 | once | TRBD1 | TGTGCCAGCAGCTTGGTATTTCTAGGACAGGACTATGGCTACACCTTC | CASSLVFLGQDYGYTF
TRBJ1-5 | TRBV6-6 | . | . | TGTGCCAGCAGCCTCGACAGGTTTTATCAGCCCCAGCATTTT | CASSLDRFYQPQHF
TRBJ2-3 | TRBV5-1 | . | . | TGCGCCAGCAGTATACGGACGACAGATACGCAGTATTTT | CASSIRTTDTQYF
TRBJ1-2 | TRBV4-1 | . | . | TGCGCCAGCAGCCAAGAAACGGGACCCAACTATGGCTACACCTTC | CASSQETGPNYGYTF
TRBJ1-5 | TRBV2 | . | . | TGTGCCAGCAGACAGACTCAAAGCAATCAGCCCCAGCATTTT | CASRQTQSNQPQHF
TRBJ2-5 | TRBV7-9 | . | TRBD2 | TGTGCCAGCAGCTTAGCTGCGGGGGGCGTAGAGACCCAGTACTTC | CASSLAAGGVETQYF